Given below is one T cell receptor (beta chain) in context. The data derive from a study of blood T cell repertoires in COVID-19. Turning to the study itself: The origin of the acute and convalescent COVID-19 samples was the United States, Italy and Spain.

The data were produced by immunoSEQ multiplex PCR, yet TCRdb's version contains in-frame clones alone and is incomplete. The table includes tens of thousands of clones, around 89% detected once. The CDR3 is 13 residues long. V dropped 3 bases and J dropped 5 bases, with 8 bases sitting between them. Germline CDR1 is KGHSH and CDR2 is LQKENI. This sequence originates from a human donor in a cohort sampled during active COVID-19. The chain combines TRBV18 with TRBJ2-1, with D possibly TRBD2 on 6 matching bases. The sample taken for sequencing was peripheral blood. Written as DNA, the CDR3 is TGTGCCAGCTCACCGGGCGGGGACAATGAGCAGTTCTTC. Amino acids: CASSPGGDNEQFF.